A selection of T cell receptor beta chains follows, all from one sample in a study of shared T cell receptors in the human thymus. Clones were sequenced by immunoSEQ multiplex PCR, and TCRdb holds only the in-frame ones, with some missing. The repertoire holds approximately 580,000 clones, with 70% to 80% as singletons. The same sample was also used in a study of human thymus T cells.

Material: thymocytes. The receptors stem from a boy younger than two with a congenital heart defect. Each CDR3 is given with its conserved first and last residue. D genes are given only for firm matches. Clone size is stated in some rows and not others, as once, few, many or a class when expanded.

j_call clone_size d_call v_call cdr3_aa cdr3_nt
TRBJ2-1 . . TRBV7-6 CASRRGLAGPLYNEQFF TGTGCCAGCAGAAGGGGGCTAGCGGGCCCCCTCTACAATGAGCAGTTCTTC
TRBJ1-2 . . TRBV5-4 CASSSEPSGYGYTF TGTGCCAGCAGCTCGGAGCCCTCTGGCTATGGCTACACCTTC
TRBJ2-1 once TRBD1 TRBV5-6 CASSPTRDRGWDEQFF TGTGCCAGCAGCCCTACCCGGGACAGGGGGTGGGATGAGCAGTTCTTC
TRBJ2-2 . TRBD1 TRBV15 CATSRDGADRGHTGELFF TGTGCCACCAGCAGAGATGGAGCTGACAGGGGGCACACCGGGGAGCTGTTTTTT
TRBJ2-7 . TRBD1 TRBV4-1 CASSQADRVNEQYF TGCGCCAGCAGCCAAGCGGACAGGGTGAACGAGCAGTACTTC
TRBJ2-3 . . TRBV2 CASSEAVGRGTDTQYF TGTGCCAGCAGTGAAGCGGTCGGCAGGGGCACAGATACGCAGTATTTT
TRBJ2-5 . . TRBV4-3 CASSLKRGAETQYF TGCGCCAGCAGCCTAAAACGGGGGGCAGAGACCCAGTACTTC
TRBJ2-3 . TRBD2 TRBV28 CASRLAGPTDTQYF TGTGCCAGCAGACTAGCGGGCCCCACAGATACGCAGTATTTT
TRBJ2-3 once . TRBV5-1 CASSGGWTSTDTQYF TGCGCCAGCAGCGGGGGGTGGACCAGCACAGATACGCAGTATTTT
TRBJ2-2 . TRBD2 TRBV2 CASVVAGTGELFF TGTGCCAGCGTGGTAGCGGGAACCGGGGAGCTGTTTTTT
TRBJ2-7 . . TRBV27 CASSLLLGAGEQYF TGTGCCAGCAGTTTATTGCTGGGGGCGGGCGAGCAGTACTTC
TRBJ1-1 few . TRBV9 CASSAPSQTSHTEAFF TGTGCCAGCAGCGCGCCATCCCAGACTAGTCACACTGAAGCTTTCTTT
TRBJ1-4 . TRBD1 TRBV19 CASTASGTENEKLFF TGTGCCAGTACCGCGTCCGGGACAGAGAATGAAAAACTGTTTTTT
TRBJ1-2 . TRBD1 TRBV14 CASSQERDRDYGYTF TGTGCCAGCAGCCAAGAGAGGGACAGGGACTATGGCTACACCTTC
TRBJ2-7 once TRBD2 TRBV12-5 CASGLRTSGSSFYEQYF TGTGCTAGTGGTCTGCGGACTAGCGGGAGTAGTTTCTACGAGCAGTACTTC
TRBJ2-7 . . TRBV30 CAWRHLHGSPYEQYF TGTGCCTGGAGACACCTCCACGGGAGCCCCTACGAGCAGTACTTC
TRBJ2-1 once . TRBV4-3 CASGGRTYNEQFF TGCGCCAGCGGGGGGAGGACCTACAATGAGCAGTTCTTC
TRBJ1-5 . TRBD1 TRBV28 CASSPPGQAAGSPGHF TGTGCCAGCAGTCCCCCCGGACAGGCCGCAGGCAGCCCCGGGCATTTT